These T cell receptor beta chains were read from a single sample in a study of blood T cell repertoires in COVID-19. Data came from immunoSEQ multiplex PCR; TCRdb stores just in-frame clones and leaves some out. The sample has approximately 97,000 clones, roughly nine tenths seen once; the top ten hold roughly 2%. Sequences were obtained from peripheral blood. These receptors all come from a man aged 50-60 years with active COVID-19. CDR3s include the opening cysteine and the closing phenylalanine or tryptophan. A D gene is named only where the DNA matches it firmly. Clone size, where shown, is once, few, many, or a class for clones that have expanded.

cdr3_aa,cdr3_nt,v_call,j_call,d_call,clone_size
CASSFLPGEKLFF,TGCGCCAGCAGCTTCCTACCTGGTGAAAAACTGTTTTTT,TRBV4-1,TRBJ1-4,NA,NA
CASSLPAGTGGSPLHF,TGTGCCAGCAGCCTCCCCGCCGGGACAGGCGGTTCACCCCTCCACTTT,TRBV4-2,TRBJ1-6,TRBD1,few
CSGGPGGSYEQYF,TGCAGCGGAGGACCCGGCGGGTCCTACGAGCAGTACTTC,TRBV29-1,TRBJ2-7,NA,NA
CASSQAGRGSPQHF,TGTGCCAGCAGCCAAGCAGGCAGGGGCTCACCCCAGCATTTT,TRBV3-1/TRBV3-2,TRBJ1-5,NA,once
CASSHVNTEAFF,TGTGCCAGCAGCCACGTGAACACTGAAGCTTTCTTT,TRBV3-1/TRBV3-2,TRBJ1-1,NA,NA
CASSAEGGMNTEAFF,TGTGCCAGCTCCGCTGAGGGAGGCATGAACACTGAAGCTTTCTTT,TRBV6-5,TRBJ1-1,NA,NA
CASSIAGTGRVANEQFF,TGTGCCAGTAGTATTGCCGGGACAGGGAGAGTCGCCAATGAGCAGTTCTTC,TRBV19,TRBJ2-1,TRBD1,NA
CASSDGHHSGANVLTF,TGTGCCAGCAGTGACGGGCATCACTCTGGGGCCAACGTCCTGACTTTC,TRBV6-4,TRBJ2-6,NA,NA
CAGTGTAPSHEQYF,TGTGCCGGCACCGGGACAGCCCCATCCCACGAGCAGTACTTC,TRBV6-5,TRBJ2-7,TRBD1,NA
CASSPNRGPQETQYF,TGTGCCAGCAGTCCCAACAGGGGGCCCCAAGAGACCCAGTACTTC,TRBV3-1/TRBV3-2,TRBJ2-5,TRBD1,NA
CASSGGLEAFF,TGTGCCAGCAGCGGGGGCCTAGAAGCTTTCTTT,TRBV9,TRBJ1-1,NA,NA
CASSDGDRVVQPQHF,TGTGCCAGCAGTGATGGGGACAGGGTGGTTCAGCCCCAGCATTTT,TRBV6-1,TRBJ1-5,TRBD1,NA
CASSLRNTGELFF,TGTGCCAGCAGTTTACGGAACACCGGGGAGCTGTTTTTT,TRBV12-3/TRBV12-4,TRBJ2-2,NA,NA
CASTGQVGEKLFF,TGTGCCAGCACGGGACAGGTCGGGGAAAAACTGTTTTTT,TRBV11-2,TRBJ1-4,TRBD1,once
CASSLGRGGYEQYF,TGTGCCAGCAGCTTAGGGCGGGGAGGATACGAGCAGTACTTC,TRBV7-2,TRBJ2-7,NA,NA
CASSSSGNYNSPLHF,TGTGCCAGTAGTAGTTCAGGCAACTATAATTCACCCCTCCACTTT,TRBV19,TRBJ1-6,NA,NA
CASSFRTGTYNEQFF,TGTGCCAGCAGCTTCAGGACAGGGACCTACAATGAGCAGTTCTTC,TRBV13,TRBJ2-1,TRBD1,NA
CASSVEKGGSYEQYF,TGTGCCAGCAGCGTAGAAAAGGGCGGGTCCTACGAGCAGTACTTC,TRBV9,TRBJ2-7,NA,NA
CASTQWAGGTYNEQFF,TGTGCCAGCACTCAATGGGCGGGGGGGACCTACAATGAGCAGTTCTTC,TRBV7-6,TRBJ2-1,TRBD2,few
CAISEGPRLGYEQYF,TGTGCCATCAGTGAAGGTCCCAGGCTCGGCTACGAGCAGTACTTC,TRBV10-3,TRBJ2-7,NA,NA
CSASSYRLGGYNEQFF,TGCAGTGCTAGTTCATACAGGCTGGGGGGGTACAATGAGCAGTTCTTC,TRBV20-1,TRBJ2-1,TRBD2,NA
CASSPGTPGRNQPQHF,TGTGCCAGCTCACCGGGGACCCCCGGGAGGAATCAGCCCCAGCATTTT,TRBV18,TRBJ1-5,NA,NA
CASSLSGGADTGELFF,TGTGCCAGCAGCTTAAGCGGGGGGGCGGACACCGGGGAGCTGTTTTTT,TRBV5-6,TRBJ2-2,TRBD2,few
CASSLEGAANEKLFF,TGTGCCAGCAGCTTGGAAGGGGCCGCTAATGAAAAACTGTTTTTT,TRBV5-4,TRBJ1-4,NA,NA
CASSPYRTGEAFF,TGTGCCAGCTCACCTTACCGGACAGGGGAAGCTTTCTTT,TRBV18,TRBJ1-1,TRBD1,NA
CASSIHTSGGVNEQFF,TGTGCCAGTAGTATACACACTAGCGGGGGGGTAAATGAGCAGTTCTTC,TRBV19,TRBJ2-1,TRBD2,few
CASSYSLLAGAMNEQFF,TGTGCCAGCAGTTACTCCCTTCTAGCGGGGGCCATGAATGAGCAGTTCTTC,TRBV6-2/TRBV6-3,TRBJ2-1,TRBD2,NA
CASSGSGRDGYTF,TGTGCCAGCAGCGGGAGTGGGAGAGATGGCTACACCTTC,TRBV11-3,TRBJ1-2,NA,NA
CASRAGASTGELFF,TGTGCCAGCAGGGCGGGGGCGAGTACCGGGGAGCTGTTTTTT,TRBV3-1/TRBV3-2,TRBJ2-2,NA,NA
CASSLTGLNTGELFF,TGTGCCAGCAGCCTGACAGGGTTGAACACCGGGGAGCTGTTTTTT,TRBV5-5,TRBJ2-2,TRBD1,NA
CASSYLQATGELFF,TGTGCCAGCAGTTACTTACAGGCCACCGGGGAGCTGTTTTTT,TRBV6-6,TRBJ2-2,NA,once
CASTPGVSEQYF,TGTGCCAGCACCCCAGGTGTCAGCGAGCAGTACTTC,TRBV6-6,TRBJ2-7,NA,NA
CASSFRGYTEAFF,TGTGCCAGCAGCTTTAGAGGGTACACTGAAGCTTTCTTT,TRBV12-3/TRBV12-4,TRBJ1-1,NA,NA
CASSLAPRQTTYNEQFF,TGCGCCAGCAGCTTGGCCCCCCGGCAGACTACCTACAATGAGCAGTTCTTC,TRBV5-1,TRBJ2-1,NA,NA